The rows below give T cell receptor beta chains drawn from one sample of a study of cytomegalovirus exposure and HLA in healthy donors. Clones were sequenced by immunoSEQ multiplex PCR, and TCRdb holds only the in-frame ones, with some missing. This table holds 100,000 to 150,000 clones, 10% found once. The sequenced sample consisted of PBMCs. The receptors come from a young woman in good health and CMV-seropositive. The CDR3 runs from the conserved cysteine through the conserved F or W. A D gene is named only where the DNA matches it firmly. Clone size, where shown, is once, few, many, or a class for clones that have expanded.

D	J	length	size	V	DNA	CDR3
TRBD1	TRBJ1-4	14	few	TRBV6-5	TGTGCCAGCAGCCAGGACAGGGACCATGAAAAACTGTTTTTT	CASSQDRDHEKLFF
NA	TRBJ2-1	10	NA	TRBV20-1	TGCAGTGCTGAGGAGCGTAAGCAGTTCTTC	CSAEERKQFF
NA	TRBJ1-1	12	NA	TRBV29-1	TGCAGCGTCCGCCGTGCGGGGGCTGAAGCTTTCTTT	CSVRRAGAEAFF
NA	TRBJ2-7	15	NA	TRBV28	TGTGCCAGCAGAGGCGCCGGGACAAACACCTACGAGCAGTACTTC	CASRGAGTNTYEQYF
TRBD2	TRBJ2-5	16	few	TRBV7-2	TGTGCCAGCAGCTTACTGGCGGGAGGTTGGCAAGAGACCCAGTACTTC	CASSLLAGGWQETQYF
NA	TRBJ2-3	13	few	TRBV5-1	TGCGCCAGCACAGTATTCCTCACAGATACGCAGTATTTT	CASTVFLTDTQYF
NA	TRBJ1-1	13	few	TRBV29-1	TGCAGCGTTCAGGGGTTGTTAAACACTGAAGCTTTCTTT	CSVQGLLNTEAFF
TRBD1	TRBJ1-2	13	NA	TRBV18	TGTGCCAGCTCACCAGACAGGGGCTATGGCTACACCTTC	CASSPDRGYGYTF
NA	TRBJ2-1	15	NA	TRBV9	TGTGCCAGCAGCCCATCCGGGGATAGCTGGAATGAGCAGTTCTTC	CASSPSGDSWNEQFF
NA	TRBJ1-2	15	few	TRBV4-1	TGCGCCAGCAGCCAAGCCCCTGACAGCCCCTATGGCTACACCTTC	CASSQAPDSPYGYTF
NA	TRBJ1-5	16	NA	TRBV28	TGTGCCAGCAGTTTATATGCAGGACAGCTCAATCAGCCCCAGCATTTT	CASSLYAGQLNQPQHF
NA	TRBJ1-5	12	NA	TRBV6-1	TGTGCCAGCACGGAGGGCTATCAGCCCCAGCATTTT	CASTEGYQPQHF
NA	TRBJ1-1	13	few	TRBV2	TGTGCCAGCAGCCGGGACACCAACACTGAAGCTTTCTTT	CASSRDTNTEAFF
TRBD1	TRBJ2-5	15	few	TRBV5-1	TGCGCCAGCAGCCCGGGACAGGGGATAGGAGAGACCCAGTACTTC	CASSPGQGIGETQYF
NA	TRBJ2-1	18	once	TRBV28	TGTGCCAGCAGTTTATCGGCCGGGGGCGGGAGCTCCTACAATGAGCAGTTCTTC	CASSLSAGGGSSYNEQFF
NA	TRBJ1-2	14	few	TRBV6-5	TGTGCCAGCAGATGGCGGAAGACGGGCTATGGCTACACCTTC	CASRWRKTGYGYTF
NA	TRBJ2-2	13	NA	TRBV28	TGTGCCAGCACCCTCACCCGGGGCGGGGAGCTGTTTTTT	CASTLTRGGELFF
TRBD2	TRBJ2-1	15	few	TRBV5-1	TGCGCCAGCAGCTTTAGAACTAGCGACTACAATGAGCAGTTCTTC	CASSFRTSDYNEQFF
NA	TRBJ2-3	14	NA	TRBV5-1	TGCGCCAGCAGCTTGGGAGATGCACTAGATACGCAGTATTTT	CASSLGDALDTQYF
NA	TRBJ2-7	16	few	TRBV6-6	TGTGCCAGCAGATCAACGAGCGGGCCACGACCCTACGAGCAGTACTTC	CASRSTSGPRPYEQYF
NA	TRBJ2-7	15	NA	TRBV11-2	TGTGCCAGCAGCTTAGGAGAGACAGTAACCTACGAGCAGTACTTC	CASSLGETVTYEQYF
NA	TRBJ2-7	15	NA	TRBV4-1	TGCGCCAGCAGCCGGACGCTTGGGGGGATCTACGAGCAGTACTTC	CASSRTLGGIYEQYF
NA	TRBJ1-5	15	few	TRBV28	TGTGCCAGCAGTTCCAGGGGAAGGGGCAATCAGCCCCAGCATTTT	CASSSRGRGNQPQHF
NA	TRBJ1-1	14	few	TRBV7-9	TGTGCCAGCGGAGGCAGACAGGCGAACACTGAAGCTTTCTTT	CASGGRQANTEAFF
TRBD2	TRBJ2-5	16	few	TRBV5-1	TGCGCCAGCAGCTTGGGTTTTCTAGCGGGAGACGAGACCCAGTACTTC	CASSLGFLAGDETQYF
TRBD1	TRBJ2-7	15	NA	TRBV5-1	TGCGCCAGCAGCTTGTCGGGACAGGGGGTCGACGAGCAGTACTTC	CASSLSGQGVDEQYF
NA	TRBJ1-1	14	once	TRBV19	TGTGCCAGTAGGTCCTTGGACAGGAACACTGAAGCTTTCTTT	CASRSLDRNTEAFF
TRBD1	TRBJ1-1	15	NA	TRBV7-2	TGTGCCAGCAGCCCGACAGGGTGGGGGTACACTGAAGCTTTCTTT	CASSPTGWGYTEAFF
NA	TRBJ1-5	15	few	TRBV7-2	TGTGCCAGCAGTTGGACAGCCCCTAGCAATCAGCCCCAGCATTTT	CASSWTAPSNQPQHF
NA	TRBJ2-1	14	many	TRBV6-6	TGTGCCAGCAGTTACTCGAACCTATACAATGAGCAGTTCTTC	CASSYSNLYNEQFF
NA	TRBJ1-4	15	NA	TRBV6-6	TGTGCCAGCAGTTACGCGGGACGGTTTAATGAAAAACTGTTTTTT	CASSYAGRFNEKLFF
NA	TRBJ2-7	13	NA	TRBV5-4	TGTGCCAGCAGCTTAATGAGCTCCTACGAGCAGTACTTC	CASSLMSSYEQYF
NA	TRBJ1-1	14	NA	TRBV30	TGTGCCTGGAGGGAATTGGGCGTAAACACTGAAGCTTTCTTT	CAWRELGVNTEAFF
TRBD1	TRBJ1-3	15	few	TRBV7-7	TGTGCTAGCAGCTCCGGGACAGGGAGAGGAAACACCATATATTTT	CASSSGTGRGNTIYF
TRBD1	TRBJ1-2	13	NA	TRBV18	TGTGCCAGCTCACCTCGGGACAGGGATGGCCACACCTTC	CASSPRDRDGHTF
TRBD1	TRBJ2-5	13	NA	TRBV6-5	TGTGCCAGCAGAAAGACAGGGATTGAGACCCAGTACTTC	CASRKTGIETQYF
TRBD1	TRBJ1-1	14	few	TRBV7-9	TGTGCCAGCAGCAAAGGACAGGGGAACACTGAAGCTTTCTTT	CASSKGQGNTEAFF
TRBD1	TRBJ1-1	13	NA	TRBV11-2	TGTGCCAGCAGCTTAGGGAGACAGGGGGAGCCTTTCTTT	CASSLGRQGEPFF
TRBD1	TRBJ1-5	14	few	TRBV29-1	TGCAGCGTTGATGGGGGAGCAGGGGGACAGCCCCAGCATTTT	CSVDGGAGGQPQHF
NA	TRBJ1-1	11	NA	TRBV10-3	TGTGCCATCAGGGGGGGGACTGAAGCTTTCTTT	CAIRGGTEAFF
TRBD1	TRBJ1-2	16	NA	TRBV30	TGTGCCTGGAGTGTTCTCGGGGGACAGGGAGGCTATGGCTACACCTTC	CAWSVLGGQGGYGYTF
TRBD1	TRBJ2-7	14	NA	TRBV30	TGTGCCTCGACCAGGACAGGGGAGCTCTACGAGCAGTACTTC	CASTRTGELYEQYF
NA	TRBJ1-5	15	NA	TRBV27	TGTGCCAGCAGCCCCTCCCGCACAGGGTATCAGCCCCAGCATTTT	CASSPSRTGYQPQHF
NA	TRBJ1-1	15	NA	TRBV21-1	TGTGCCAGCAGCCTGATGGGCAGCTCAAACACTGAAGCTTTCTTT	CASSLMGSSNTEAFF
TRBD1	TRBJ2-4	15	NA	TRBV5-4	TGTGCCAGCAGCTCACCGGGACAGGGAGAAAACATTCAGTACTTC	CASSSPGQGENIQYF